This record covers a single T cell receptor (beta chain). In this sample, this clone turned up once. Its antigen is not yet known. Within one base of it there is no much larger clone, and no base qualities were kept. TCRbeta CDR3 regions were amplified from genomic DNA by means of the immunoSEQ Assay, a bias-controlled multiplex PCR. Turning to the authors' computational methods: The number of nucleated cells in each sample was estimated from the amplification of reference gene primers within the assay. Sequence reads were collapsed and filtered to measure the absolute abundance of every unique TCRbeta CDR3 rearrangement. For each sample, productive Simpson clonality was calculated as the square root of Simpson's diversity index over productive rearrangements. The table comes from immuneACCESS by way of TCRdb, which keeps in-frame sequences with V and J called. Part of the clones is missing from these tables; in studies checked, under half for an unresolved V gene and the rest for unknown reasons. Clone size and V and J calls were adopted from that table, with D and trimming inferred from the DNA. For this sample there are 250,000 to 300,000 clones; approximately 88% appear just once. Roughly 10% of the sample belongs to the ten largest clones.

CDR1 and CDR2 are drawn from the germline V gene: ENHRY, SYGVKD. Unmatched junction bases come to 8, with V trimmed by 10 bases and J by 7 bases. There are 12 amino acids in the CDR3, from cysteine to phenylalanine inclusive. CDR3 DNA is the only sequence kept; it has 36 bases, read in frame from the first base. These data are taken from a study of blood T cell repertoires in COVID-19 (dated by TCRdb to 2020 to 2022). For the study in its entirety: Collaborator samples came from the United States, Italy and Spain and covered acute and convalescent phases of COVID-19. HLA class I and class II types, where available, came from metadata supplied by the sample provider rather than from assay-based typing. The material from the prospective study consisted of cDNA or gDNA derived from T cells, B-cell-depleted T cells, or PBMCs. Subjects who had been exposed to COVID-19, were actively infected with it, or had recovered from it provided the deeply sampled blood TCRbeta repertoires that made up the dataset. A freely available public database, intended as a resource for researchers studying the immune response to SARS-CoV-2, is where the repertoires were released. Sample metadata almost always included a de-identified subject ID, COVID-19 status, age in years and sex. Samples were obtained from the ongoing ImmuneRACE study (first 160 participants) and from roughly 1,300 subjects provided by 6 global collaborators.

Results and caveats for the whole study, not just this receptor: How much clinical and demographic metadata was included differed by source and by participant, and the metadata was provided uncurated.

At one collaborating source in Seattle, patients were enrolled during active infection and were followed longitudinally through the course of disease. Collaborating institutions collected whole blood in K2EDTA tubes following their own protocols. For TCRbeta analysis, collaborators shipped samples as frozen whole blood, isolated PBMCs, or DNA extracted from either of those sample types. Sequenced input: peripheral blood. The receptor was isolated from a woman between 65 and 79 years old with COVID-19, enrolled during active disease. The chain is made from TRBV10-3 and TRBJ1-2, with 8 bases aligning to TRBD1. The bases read TGTGCCACCCAGGGGGCGAATGGTGGCTACACCTTC. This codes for CATQGANGGYTF.